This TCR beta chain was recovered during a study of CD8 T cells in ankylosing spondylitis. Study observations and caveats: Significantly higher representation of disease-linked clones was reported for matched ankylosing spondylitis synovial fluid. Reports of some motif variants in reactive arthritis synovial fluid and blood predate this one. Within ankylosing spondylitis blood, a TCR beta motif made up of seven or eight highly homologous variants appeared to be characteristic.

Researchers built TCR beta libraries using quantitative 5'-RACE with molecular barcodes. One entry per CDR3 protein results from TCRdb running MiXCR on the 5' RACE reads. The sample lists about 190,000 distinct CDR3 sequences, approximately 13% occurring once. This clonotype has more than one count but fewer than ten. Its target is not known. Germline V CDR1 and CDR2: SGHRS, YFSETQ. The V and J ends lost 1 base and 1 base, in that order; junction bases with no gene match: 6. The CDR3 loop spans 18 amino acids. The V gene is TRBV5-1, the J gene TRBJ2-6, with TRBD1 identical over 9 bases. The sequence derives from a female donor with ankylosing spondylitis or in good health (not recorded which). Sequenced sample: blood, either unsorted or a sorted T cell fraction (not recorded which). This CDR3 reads CASSLSGTGMSGANVLTF. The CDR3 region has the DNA TGCGCCAGCAGCTTGTCCGGGACAGGGATGTCTGGGGCCAACGTCCTGACTTTC. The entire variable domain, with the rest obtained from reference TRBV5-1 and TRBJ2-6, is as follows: KAGVTQTPRYLIKTRGQQVTLSCSPISGHRSVSWYQQTPGQGLQFLFEYFSETQRNKGNFPGRFSGRQFSNSRSEMNVSTLELGDSALYLCASSLSGTGMSGANVLTFGAGSRLTVL.